This T cell receptor (beta chain) comes out of a study of radiotherapy plus CTLA-4 blockade in lung cancer. The wider study: More than 15% of patients responded objectively, and around 31% achieved disease control. Study-level results: After treatment with radiotherapy plus ipilimumab, TCR clones that came from the tumor expanded in blood.

People whose metastatic non-small-cell lung cancer was chemo-refractory got focal radiation along with CTLA-4 blockade by ipilimumab. On this clone itself: Its antigen is unidentified.

Germline CDR1 is SGHNT and CDR2 is YENEEA. The CDR3 is made up of 15 amino acids. V lost 5 bases and J lost 7; bases outside the gene matches: 10. TCRdb's copy holds only in-frame clones and misses some; the assay was immunoSEQ multiplex PCR. The table shows about 110,000 clones, with roughly 86% occurring only once. This sequence was found in a human donor with non-small cell lung cancer that progressed on radiotherapy plus ipilimumab. Some clones in this sample may be carry-over from other donors' samples. Sequenced here: peripheral blood, sampled from a patient treated with radiotherapy plus ipilimumab. The rearrangement uses TRBV11-3 and TRBJ2-1; 8 positions match TRBD2. In DNA, the CDR3 is TGTGCCAGCAGCCCATTACTAGCGGCGCTTAATGAGCAGTTCTTC. This encodes CASSPLLAALNEQFF.